This TCR beta chain came from a study of T-cell reconstitution after alpha-beta-depleted transplantation in children. CDR3 length: 18 amino acids. Germline V lookup: CDR1 SGDLS, CDR2 YYNGEE. Trimming took 4 bases from V and 0 from J, leaving 19 bases between them. A library of TCRbeta sequences, prepared with unique molecular identifiers, was generated. TCRdb fed the PCR reads into MiXCR, producing one record per CDR3 protein. Of about 870,000 distinct CDR3 sequences listed, approximately 15% are singletons. The chain carries TRBV9 and TRBJ2-2; a possible D gene is TRBD2 (7 bases). The specimen comprised PBMCs, mostly from graft donor cells, sampled 360 days after TCRalphabeta/CD19-depleted stem cell transplant. The origin of this receptor is a male patient aged 10-17 years who had a stem cell transplant for acute lymphoblastic leukemia, so the T cells may come from the graft donor. The CDR3 DNA sequence: TGTGCCAGCAGCCTACGACGGGGGGCTATTGCGAACACCGGGGAGCTGTTTTTT. Encoded protein: CASSLRRGAIANTGELFF.